This record covers a single T cell receptor beta chain. The target antigen is unknown. TCRdb's table, derived via immunoSEQ multiplex PCR, lists solely in-frame clones and lacks some. This sample has 26,000 or so clones, with 82% found just once. This entry is derived from a study of T cell clonotyping in hematopoietic cell transplantation. The study's findings and limits: Cells were unsorted, so CD4 and CD8 contributions were not separated. Recipient TCR diversity dropped after transplant; expanded clonotypes rose from day 30 to 180.

Time point given: recipient sample about 28 days before transplant, after cytoreduction. The V and J ends lost 6 bases and 8 bases respectively, with 13 bases between them. This CDR3 contains 13 residues. Germline V gene data show CDR1 as SEHNR and CDR2 as FQNEAQ (reference sequence). This sequence originates from a man aged 40-50 years with acute myeloid leukemia. Some clones in this sample may be carry-over from other donors' samples. The material was peripheral blood mononuclear cells, obtained before stem cell transplant. The chain employs TRBV7-9 and TRBJ2-2, with D perhaps matching TRBD1 (6 bases). For the CDR3, the DNA is TGTGCCAGCAGGTTGGACAGTTTAGGGGAGCTGTTTTTT. It is translated as CASRLDSLGELFF.